This T cell receptor (beta chain) was retrieved from a study of T cells in Graves' hyperthyroidism and ophthalmopathy. Amplified regions were TCR beta CDR3 sequences from RNA transcripts. The HTBI primer set drove a first-round RT-PCR of the TCR CDR3. TCRdb called the multiplex PCR reads again in MiXCR, with one record for every CDR3 protein. In the table there are 690,000 or so distinct CDR3 sequences, under 20% of which are singletons. On this clonotype: Since a much larger clone is just one base distant, this may be a read error.

CDR3 length: 11 residues. The germline V gene has CDR1 GTSNPN and CDR2 SVGIG (reference sequence). Trimming shortened V by 8 bases and J by 7 bases, and 14 bases separated the two germline ends. J is TRBJ1-1 and V is TRBV30, with D unclear. Source material: blood. This sequence originates from a woman in her 50s with Graves' hyperthyroidism that later progressed to Graves' ophthalmopathy. DNA for the CDR3: TGTGCCACTCTAGGCTTGTTTGAAGCTTTCTTT. It codes for CATLGLFEAFF.